This T cell receptor beta chain is from a study of blood T cell repertoires in COVID-19. Sequencing was performed with immunoSEQ multiplex PCR; in TCRdb, only in-frame clones are kept and a portion is missing. The table shows roughly 180,000 clones, with about 83% occurring only once. This clone was picked up one time. Trimming stripped 3 bases from V and 2 bases from J, with 14 bases between. This CDR3 comprises 15 residues. From germline, CDR1 is SGHRS and CDR2 YFSETQ. V and J are TRBV5-1 and TRBJ2-5; a possible D gene is TRBD2 (5 bases). The sample was PBMCs or T cells enriched from blood (not recorded which). The TCR was taken from a woman in her forties or fifties in a cohort exposed to, infected with or recovered from COVID-19 (not recorded which). CDR3 nucleotide sequence: TGCGCCAGCAGCTCCGGACGGGGAAAACAAGAGACCCAGTACTTC. Protein sequence: CASSSGRGKQETQYF.